These T cell receptor beta chains were read from a single sample in a study of long-term antiretroviral therapy in people with HIV. The protocol was immunoSEQ multiplex PCR, while the TCRdb copy is restricted to in-frame clones and leaves out a portion. The table lists 45,000 to 50,000 clones, roughly 80% of them singletons. The source material was unsorted PBMCs, sampled 0.8 years after starting antiretroviral therapy. The receptors originated from a young woman with HIV. CDR3s leave out the opening cysteine and the closing phenylalanine or tryptophan. The order of the fields is D gene, V gene, J gene, CDR3 protein. A D gene is named only where the DNA matches it firmly.

D: -; V: TRBV11-2; J: TRBJ2-7; CDR3: ASSLLLAREQY
D: TRBD2; V: TRBV27; J: TRBJ2-5; CDR3: ASSLGLAGGETQY
D: -; V: TRBV19; J: TRBJ2-3; CDR3: ASSTPGHTDTQY
D: -; V: TRBV29-1; J: TRBJ2-1; CDR3: SAPTQGRGDEQF
D: -; V: TRBV20-1; J: TRBJ2-5; CDR3: SARGQETQY
D: -; V: TRBV7-2; J: TRBJ2-6; CDR3: ASSGRTGSGANVLT
D: -; V: TRBV5-5; J: TRBJ1-1; CDR3: ASRAWRGNYNTEAF
D: -; V: TRBV19; J: TRBJ2-3; CDR3: ASSPSKKTDTQY
D: TRBD1; V: TRBV18; J: TRBJ2-7; CDR3: ASSPGQQDHGGY
D: TRBD2; V: TRBV7-2; J: TRBJ2-7; CDR3: ASSPGSPTSGYGRGGS
D: TRBD2; V: TRBV11-3; J: TRBJ2-1; CDR3: ASSLGGSANEQF
D: TRBD1; V: TRBV12-5; J: TRBJ1-4; CDR3: ASGPGQGALGEKLF
D: -; V: TRBV11-2; J: TRBJ2-1; CDR3: ASSLDPGAEYNEQF
D: TRBD2; V: TRBV10-3; J: TRBJ2-7; CDR3: AISEKAGGTYEQY
D: -; V: TRBV5-6; J: TRBJ2-1; CDR3: ASSEKLARGVDEQF
D: TRBD2; V: TRBV15; J: TRBJ2-5; CDR3: ATSPSAGDGQETQY
D: -; V: TRBV6-6; J: TRBJ2-1; CDR3: ASRIEQGTEQF
D: TRBD1; V: TRBV25-1; J: TRBJ2-1; CDR3: ASSVGTAYNEQF
D: TRBD1; V: TRBV27; J: TRBJ2-5; CDR3: ASSQRTGETQY
D: -; V: TRBV7-9; J: TRBJ1-3; CDR3: ASSLARLPSGNTIY